These 18 T cell receptor beta chains were all obtained from the same sample, sequenced in a study of blood T cell repertoires in COVID-19. Sequencing was performed with immunoSEQ multiplex PCR; in TCRdb, only in-frame clones are kept and a portion is missing. The data hold some 7,800 clones, with more than 75% observed a single time. Sequencing was carried out using peripheral blood. The receptors stem from a woman aged 55-69 years with active COVID-19.

V usage is TRBV24-1 and J usage is TRBJ2-1, with TRBD2 identical over 8 bases. Unmatched junction bases numbered 7, after V lost 3 bases and J lost 4 bases. The CDR3 length is 16 residues. Germline CDR1 KGHDR, CDR2 SFDVKD. CDR3 sequence: CATSDPGLALYNEQFF. CDR3 DNA: TGTGCCACCAGTGATCCCGGACTAGCTCTTTACAATGAGCAGTTCTTC.

This sequence joins TRBV6-2 or TRBV6-3 and TRBJ2-2; 13 positions match TRBD2. Germline CDR1 is MNHEY and CDR2 is SVGEGT. This CDR3 spans 19 amino acids. Unmatched junction bases numbered 5, after V lost 0 bases and J lost 1 base. The CDR3 here is CASSYSIGLAGVNTGELFF. The CDR3 coding sequence is TGTGCCAGCAGTTACTCAATTGGACTAGCGGGGGTGAACACCGGGGAGCTGTTTTTT.

The rearrangement joins TRBV27 to TRBJ1-6; D may be TRBD1 (6 bases). V shed 8 bases and J shed 9 bases, with 20 bases lying between them. Germline V CDR1 and CDR2: MNHEY, SMNVEV (reference sequence). This CDR3 region has 15 residues. The CDR3 DNA follows: TGTGCCAGCGGATTTGCCCGGGGGGCAAGTTCACCCCTCCACTTT. This gives the protein CASGFARGASSPLHF.

The chain couples TRBV11-2 to TRBJ1-3; D remains ambiguous. In germline, CDR1 is SGHAT, CDR2 FQNNGV. V dropped 1 base and J dropped 6 bases, with 10 bases sitting between them. The CDR3 length is 14 residues. The CDR3: CASSLGEFENTIYF. CDR3 nucleotide sequence: TGTGCCAGCAGCTTAGGAGAATTTGAAAACACCATATATTTT.

This chain links TRBV7-9 with TRBJ1-2, with unresolved D. Per germline, CDR1 SEHNR and CDR2 FQNEAQ (reference sequence). The CDR3 loop spans 14 amino acids. Trimming stripped 1 base from V and 0 bases from J, with 6 bases between. CDR3 protein: CASSLVVANYGYTF. CDR3 DNA: TGTGCCAGCAGCTTAGTGGTAGCTAACTATGGCTACACCTTC.

The CDR3 DNA is TGTGCCAGCAGATTAGGGGGCGGCAATCAGCCCCAGCATTTT. Amino acids: CASRLGGGNQPQHF. The rearrangement links TRBV28 to TRBJ1-5; 7 nucleotides line up with TRBD1. V lost 6 bases to trimming and J lost 2 bases; unmatched junction nucleotides: 4. Germline values: CDR1 MDHEN, CDR2 SYDVKM. There are 14 residues in the CDR3.

This clone was seen only once. V gene TRBV6-4 combines with J gene TRBJ2-3; TRBD2 aligns across 9 bases. In germline, CDR1 is MRHNA, CDR2 SNTAGT. This CDR3 region has 14 residues. The trim removed 4 bases at V and 1 base at J, leaving 0 bases unmatched. The CDR3 protein is CASSVAGGTDTQYF. Written as DNA, the CDR3 is TGTGCCAGCAGTGTAGCGGGGGGCACAGATACGCAGTATTTT.

The chain is built from TRBV5-1 and TRBJ1-2; D ambiguous. This CDR3 spans 16 amino acids. The ends were cut back, 1 base at V and 4 bases at J, with 17 bases in the middle. Looked up from germline, CDR1 is SGHRS and CDR2 is YFSETQ. This CDR3 is CASSLREESMGYGYTF. For the CDR3, the DNA is TGCGCCAGCAGCTTGCGGGAAGAGAGTATGGGCTATGGCTACACCTTC.

The chain is built from TRBV7-6 and TRBJ2-2, with TRBD2 identical over 15 bases. This CDR3 is 19 amino acids long. The ends lost 5 bases at V and 3 bases at J; junction bases unmatched: 10. Germline V gene data show CDR1 as SGHVS and CDR2 as FNYEAQ. CDR3 protein: CASSPTRGLAGGYTGELFF. The CDR3 DNA reads TGTGCCAGCAGCCCAACCCGGGGACTAGCGGGGGGCTACACCGGGGAGCTGTTTTTT.

This clone was recorded only once. The chain is built from TRBV5-5 and TRBJ1-6; tentative D call: TRBD1 (6 bases). The length of the CDR3 is 14 residues. CDR1 and CDR2 from the germline V gene are SGHKS and YYEKEE (reference sequence). The V end lost 2 bases, the J end lost 9 bases, and 12 bases lay between the germline ends. The CDR3 DNA reads TGTGCCAGCAGCTTACAGGGTGACGGTTCACCCCTCCACTTT. Amino acids: CASSLQGDGSPLHF.

The V and J genes are TRBV12-3 or TRBV12-4 and TRBJ2-5; D is possibly TRBD2 (6 bases). The CDR3 spans 12 residues. The germline V and J ends were trimmed by 7 bases and 4 bases, with 10 bases remaining between them. CDR3: CASTAGRETQYF. The CDR3 DNA is TGTGCCAGCACCGCGGGGCGAGAGACCCAGTACTTC.

This chain connects TRBV5-6 to TRBJ1-2, with 9 bases lining up with TRBD1. Per the germline V gene, CDR1 is SGHDT and CDR2 is YYEEEE. The CDR3 spans 13 residues. Trimming removed 2 bases from V and 6 bases from J; junction bases left unmatched: 2. As DNA, the CDR3 is TGTGCCAGCAGCTTTAGACAGGGGGATGGCTACACCTTC. This codes for CASSFRQGDGYTF.

This clone appeared once. The rearrangement joins TRBV7-3 to TRBJ2-2; D is undetermined. V was cut by 1 base and J by 5 bases, with 11 bases left in between. The CDR3 runs 15 residues. Per the germline V gene, CDR1 is SGHTA and CDR2 is FQGTGA. The CDR3 region is CASSLNLIGTGELFF. The CDR3 region has the DNA TGTGCCAGCAGCTTAAACCTAATCGGGACCGGGGAGCTGTTTTTT.

The chain employs TRBV5-6 and TRBJ2-1; 7 bases match TRBD1. Unmatched junction bases numbered 3, after V lost 0 bases and J lost 6 bases. CDR1 is SGHDT and CDR2 is YYEEEE in the germline V gene. The CDR3 is 14 residues long. CDR3 DNA sequence: TGTGCCAGCAGCTTGGACCCAGGGGGCAATGAGCAGTTCTTC. Its protein product is CASSLDPGGNEQFF.

The chain combines TRBV19 with TRBJ1-1; 10 bases map to TRBD1. J lost 2 bases, V lost 11 bases, and 5 bases had no gene match. The germline V gene has CDR1 LNHDA and CDR2 SQIVND (reference sequence). CDR3 length equals 13 residues. The chain's CDR3 is CAAQTGGNTEAFF. The CDR3 DNA reads TGTGCCGCCCAGACAGGGGGCAACACTGAAGCTTTCTTT.

The chain has TRBV6-2 or TRBV6-3 and TRBJ1-1; D is ambiguous. The ends were cut back, 6 bases at V and 2 bases at J, with 10 bases in the middle. The CDR3 contains 13 residues. Germline V gene data show CDR1 as MNHEY and CDR2 as SVGEGT. The CDR3 nucleotides are TGTGCCAGCAGCCGCGGGCCCAACACTGAAGCTTTCTTT. This translates into CASSRGPNTEAFF.

The chain is built from TRBV9 and TRBJ2-5, with D perhaps TRBD2 (6 bases). The CDR3 length is 16 residues. Germline CDR1 and CDR2: SGDLS and YYNGEE. With 4 bases removed from V and 4 bases from J, the gap between germline ends came to 20 bases. The CDR3 loop reads CASSLPGVYQRETQYF. The CDR3 bases are TGTGCCAGCAGCTTGCCGGGGGTTTACCAAAGAGAGACCCAGTACTTC. The whole variable domain, remainder taken from reference TRBV9 and TRBJ2-5, is DSGVTQTPKHLITATGQRVTLRCSPRSGDLSVYWYQQSLDQGLQFLIQYYNGEERAKGNILERFSAQQFPDLHSELNLSSLELGDSALYFCASSLPGVYQRETQYFGPGTRLLVL.

In its sample, this clone was seen a few times. The chain is built from TRBV11-3 and TRBJ2-7; TRBD1 might be the D (6 bases). Per the germline V gene, CDR1 is SGHNT and CDR2 is YENEEA. Trimming pared 4 bases from V and 5 bases from J, leaving 15 bases between. This CDR3 contains 14 residues. The DNA of the CDR3 is TGTGCCAGCAGCTCACCGAGCAGGGGCGACGAGCAGTACTTC. Translated: CASSSPSRGDEQYF.